This T cell receptor beta chain came from a study of T cell changes during pregnancy in multiple sclerosis. Germline V gives CDR1 MNHEY, CDR2 SMNVEV (reference sequence). The CDR3 totals 14 residues. The ends were cut back, 3 bases at V and 3 bases at J, with 12 bases in the middle. Measured with immunoSEQ multiplex PCR; TCRdb has only the in-frame clones, and not every one. The repertoire holds some 120,000 clones, with approximately 96% as singletons. The chain recombines TRBV27 with TRBJ2-7, with a tentative D call TRBD2 (6 bases). Specimen: peripheral blood, collected after pregnancy. The TCR comes from a female donor with multiple sclerosis, enrolled in a pregnancy study. For the CDR3, the DNA is TGTGCCAGCAGTTTTGGCGGGGATTACTACGAGCAGTACTTC. This codes for CASSFGGDYYEQYF.